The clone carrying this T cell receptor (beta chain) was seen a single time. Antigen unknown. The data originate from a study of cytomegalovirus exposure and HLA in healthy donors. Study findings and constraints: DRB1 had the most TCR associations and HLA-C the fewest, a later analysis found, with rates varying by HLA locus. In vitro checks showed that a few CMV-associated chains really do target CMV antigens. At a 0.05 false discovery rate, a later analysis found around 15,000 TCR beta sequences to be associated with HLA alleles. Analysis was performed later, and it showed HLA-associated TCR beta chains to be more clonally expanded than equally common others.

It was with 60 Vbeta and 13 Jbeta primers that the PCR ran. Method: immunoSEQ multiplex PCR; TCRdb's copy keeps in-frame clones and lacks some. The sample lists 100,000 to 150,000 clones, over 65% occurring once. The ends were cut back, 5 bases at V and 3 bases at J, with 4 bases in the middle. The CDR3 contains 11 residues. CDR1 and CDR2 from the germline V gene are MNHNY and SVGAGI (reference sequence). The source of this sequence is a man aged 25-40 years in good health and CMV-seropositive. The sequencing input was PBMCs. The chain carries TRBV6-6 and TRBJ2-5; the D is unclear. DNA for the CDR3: TGTGCCAGCAGTCTAAAAGAGACCCAGTACTTC. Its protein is CASSLKETQYF.